The 2 T cell receptor beta chains below all came from one sample that was sequenced in a study of T cell changes during pregnancy in multiple sclerosis. Assay: immunoSEQ multiplex PCR; the TCRdb copy retains only in-frame clones and omits some. The sample shows about 75,000 clones, roughly 90% of them seen only once. The sample in question was peripheral blood, obtained in the first trimester of pregnancy. These receptors originate from a female donor in good health, enrolled as a control in a pregnancy study.

The chain combines TRBV7-9 with TRBJ1-2, with 8 bases that match TRBD1. The CDR3 length is 17 residues. Per the germline V gene, CDR1 is SEHNR and CDR2 is FQNEAQ (reference sequence). V trimming: 3 bases; J trimming: 5 bases; junction bases outside the gene matches: 14. In DNA form, the CDR3 reads TGTGCCAGCAGCTTGGGGCTTCGGACAGGGATCGGATATGGCTACACCTTC. Its translation is CASSLGLRTGIGYGYTF.

The chain combines TRBV5-4 with TRBJ2-4; D perhaps matches TRBD2 (5 bases). This CDR3 spans 16 amino acids. The V gene lost 4 bases and the J gene lost 8 bases, with 22 bases spanning the gap. In germline, CDR1 is SGHNT, CDR2 YYREEE (reference sequence). The CDR3 loop reads CASSLTGGLQEDIQYF. CDR3 nucleotide sequence: TGTGCCAGCAGCCTGACGGGCGGACTCCAAGAGGACATTCAGTACTTC.